This entry concerns a single TCR beta chain. The source of the sample is a study of blood T cell repertoires in COVID-19. Overall study: Samples taken during acute and convalescent COVID-19 were collected in the United States, Italy and Spain. PBMCs, B-cell-depleted T cells, or T cells were the source of the cDNA or gDNA that made up the material.

The CDR3 is 14 residues long. Germline V gene lookup returns CDR1 MNHEY and CDR2 SMNVEV (reference sequence). Unmatched junction bases numbered 3, after V lost 4 bases and J lost 9 bases. In the original analysis: Reference gene primer amplification in the assay estimated nucleated cell counts. Method: immunoSEQ multiplex PCR; TCRdb's copy keeps in-frame clones and lacks some. The DNA was the basis for D and trimming; V, J and clone size are from that table. Counted here are 110,000 or so clones, 85% occurring once; the ten biggest clones make up about 13%. The clonotype comes from a human donor in a cohort sampled during active COVID-19. The V call is TRBV27, the J call TRBJ1-6; 10 bases fit TRBD1. Sequences were obtained from peripheral blood. The CDR3 DNA is TGTGCCAGCAGTTCGGGACAGGGGTCTTCACCCCTCCACTTT. This gives the protein CASSSGQGSSPLHF.